Following are 4 T cell receptor beta chains from one sample sequenced in a study of immune heterogeneity within non-small cell lung tumors. TCRs were amplified from 600 to 700 ng gDNA of bulk tumor per sample. Multiple biopsies spaced far apart were taken from each primary tumor during surgery. Their non-small cell lung cancer was newly diagnosed and untreated, and the patients underwent curative surgery. A multiplex PCR containing 32 V primers and 13 J primers was used to amplify TCR beta CDR3. TCRdb independently ran MiXCR on the multiplex PCR reads; one entry per CDR3 protein. The sample shows 4,000 to 5,000 distinct CDR3 sequences, more than 25% of them seen only once. Sequencing was done on a sample of lung tumor tissue. The receptors here all came from a woman aged 45 to 65 with non-small cell lung cancer.

The chain has TRBV11-2 and TRBJ2-7; D uncertain. The CDR3 has 13 residues. Trimming took 5 bases from V and 4 from J, leaving 12 bases between them. Per the germline V gene, CDR1 is SGHAT and CDR2 is FQNNGV. DNA of the CDR3: TGTGCCAGCAGCCCTTTCTTAGGTTACGAGCAGTACTTC. Translated, it gives CASSPFLGYEQYF. Variable domain in full (rest from reference TRBV11-2 and TRBJ2-7): EAGVAQSPRYKIIEKRQSVAFWCNPISGHATLYWYQQILGQGPKLLIQFQNNGVVDDSQLPKDRFSAERLKGVDSTLKIQPAKLEDSAVYLCASSPFLGYEQYFGPGTRLTVT.

Within the sample, this clonotype is medium-sized (0.01 to 0.1%). The chain is built from TRBV6-1 and TRBJ1-5; possible D gene TRBD1, 6 bases. The length of the CDR3 is 17 residues. CDR1 is MNHNS and CDR2 is SASEGT in the germline V gene. Trimming removed 5 bases from V and 6 bases from J, with 23 bases in between. The CDR3 nucleotides are TGTGCCAGCAGTCTAACCGCGTCACAGGGCTCGGGTCAGCCCCAGCATTTT. It translates to CASSLTASQGSGQPQHF.

The rearrangement uses TRBV28 and TRBJ2-3; D unclear. Per the germline V gene, CDR1 is MDHEN and CDR2 is SYDVKM. The CDR3 consists of 14 residues. V lost 3 bases, J lost 1 base, and 8 bases lay in between. The CDR3 DNA reads as TGTGCCAGCAGTTTTATAAGCGGCACAGATACGCAGTATTTT. Its protein is CASSFISGTDTQYF. Drawing the rest from reference TRBV28 and TRBJ2-3, the complete variable domain is DVKVTQSSRYLVKRTGEKVFLECVQDMDHENMFWYRQDPGLGLRLIYFSYDVKMKEKGDIPEGYSVSREKKERFSLILESASTNQTSMYLCASSFISGTDTQYFGPGTRLTVL.

V is TRBV4-1 and J is TRBJ2-3, with 8 bases that match TRBD2. The CDR3 loop spans 16 amino acids. The J segment lost 1 base and the V segment lost 3 bases, leaving 6 bases of the junction unmatched. Germline V gene data show CDR1 as MGHRA and CDR2 as YSYEKL. For the CDR3, the DNA is TGCGCCAGCAGCCAGTCTACTAGCGGCGGCACAGATACGCAGTATTTT. Residues: CASSQSTSGGTDTQYF.